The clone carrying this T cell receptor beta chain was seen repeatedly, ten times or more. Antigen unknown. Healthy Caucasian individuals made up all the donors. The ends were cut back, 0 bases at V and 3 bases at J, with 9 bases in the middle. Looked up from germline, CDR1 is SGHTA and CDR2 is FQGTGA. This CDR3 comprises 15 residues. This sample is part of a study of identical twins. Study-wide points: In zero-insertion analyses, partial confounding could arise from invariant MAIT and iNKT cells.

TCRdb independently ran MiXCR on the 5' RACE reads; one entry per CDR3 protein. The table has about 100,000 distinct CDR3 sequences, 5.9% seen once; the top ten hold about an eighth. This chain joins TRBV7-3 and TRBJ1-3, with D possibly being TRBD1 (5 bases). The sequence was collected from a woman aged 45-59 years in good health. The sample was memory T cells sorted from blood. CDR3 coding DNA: TGTGCCAGCAGCTTAACGACAGACGTTGGAAACACCATATATTTT. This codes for CASSLTTDVGNTIYF.